A few counts support the clone carrying this T cell receptor (beta chain). The antigen remains undetermined. Germline V gene data show CDR1 as SGHVS and CDR2 as FQNEAQ. V lost 2 bases and J 5 bases, leaving 12 bases between the germline ends. The CDR3 runs to 14 residues. This sample is part of a study of identical twins. A universal primer site was added by template switching, and unique molecular identifiers were carried by the cDNA. TCRdb reprocessed the 5' RACE reads with MiXCR, giving one entry per CDR3 protein. Seen here are around 1.7 million distinct CDR3 sequences, roughly a third observed once, and the top ten hold 0.25% to 0.3%. General study findings and limits: The abundant beta clonotypes from cord blood had fewer insertions, and memory repertoires had none of this. Out-of-frame alpha sequences that twins shared showed excess low generation probability. Cross-sectional statistics underpinned the conclusions; the same donors were not followed.

The sequencing input was cord blood. The gene calls are TRBV7-8 and TRBJ2-5; D not resolved. The sequence was obtained from a newborn girl in good health. The CDR3 loop is CASSLPLRAETQYF. CDR3 bases: TGTGCCAGCAGCTTACCTCTAAGGGCGGAGACCCAGTACTTC.